This TCR beta chain was sequenced during a study of T cell changes during pregnancy in multiple sclerosis. Libraries were prepared by immunoSEQ multiplex PCR; TCRdb keeps only in-frame clonotypes and omits some of them. This sample has about 77,000 clones, with approximately 94% found just once. The count of this clone is one. Trimming at V came to 1 base and at J to 4 bases, leaving 13 bases not matched to a gene. This CDR3 contains 18 residues. CDR1 and CDR2 (germline): SGHTA, FQGNSA. The V and J genes are TRBV7-2 and TRBJ2-5; TRBD1 aligns across 9 bases. This sample comprised peripheral blood, obtained after pregnancy. The receptor's source is a female donor in good health, enrolled as a control in a pregnancy study. The CDR3 region has the DNA TGTGCCAGCAGCTTAGGCGGGGGACAGGGATTGCCTCCAGAGACCCAGTACTTC. This gives the protein CASSLGGGQGLPPETQYF.